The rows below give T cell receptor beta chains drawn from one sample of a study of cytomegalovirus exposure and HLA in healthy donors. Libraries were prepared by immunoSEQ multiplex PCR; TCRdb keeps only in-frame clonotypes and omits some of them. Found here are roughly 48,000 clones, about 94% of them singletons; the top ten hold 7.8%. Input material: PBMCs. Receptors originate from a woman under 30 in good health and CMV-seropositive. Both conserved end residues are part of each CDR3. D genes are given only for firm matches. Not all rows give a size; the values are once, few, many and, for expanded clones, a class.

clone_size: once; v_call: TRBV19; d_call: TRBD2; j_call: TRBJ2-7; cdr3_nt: TGTGCCAGTAGTACGGTAGCGGGCCCCACACACTACGAGCAGTACTTC; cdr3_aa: CASSTVAGPTHYEQYF
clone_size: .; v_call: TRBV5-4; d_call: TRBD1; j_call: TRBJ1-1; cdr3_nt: TGTGCCAGCAGCCGGACAGGTGAGACTGAAGCTTTCTTT; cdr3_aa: CASSRTGETEAFF
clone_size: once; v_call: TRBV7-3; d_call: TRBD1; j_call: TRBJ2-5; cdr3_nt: TGTGCCAGCAGCTTATACGGTCGGTCGTCTGCCCAGGGGGCCTTTGGAGAGACCCAGTACTTC; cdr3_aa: CASSLYGRSSAQGAFGETQYF
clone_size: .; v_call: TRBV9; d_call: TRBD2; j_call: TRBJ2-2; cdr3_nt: TGTGCCAGCAGCGTAGCCGGACTAGCGGGAACGAACACCGGGGAGCTGTTTTTT; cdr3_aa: CASSVAGLAGTNTGELFF
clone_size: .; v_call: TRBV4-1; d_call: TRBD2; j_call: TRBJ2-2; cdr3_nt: TGCGCCAGCAGCCAAGGTACCCTAGCGGCCCTCAGAGGGCAGACCGGGGAGCTGTTTTTT; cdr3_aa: CASSQGTLAALRGQTGELFF
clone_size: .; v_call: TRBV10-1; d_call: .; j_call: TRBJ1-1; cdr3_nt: TGCGCCAGCAGTGAGCGGGGTAACACTGAAGCTTTCTTT; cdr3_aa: CASSERGNTEAFF
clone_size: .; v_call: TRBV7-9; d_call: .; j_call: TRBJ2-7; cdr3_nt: TGTGCCAGCAGCTTAGCGTCAGGCACTTCCCACTTAGGCTACGAGCAGTACTTC; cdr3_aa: CASSLASGTSHLGYEQYF
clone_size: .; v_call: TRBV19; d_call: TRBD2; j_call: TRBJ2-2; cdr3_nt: TGTGCCAGTAGTATAGGGACTAGCGAGAACACCGGGGAGCTGTTTTTT; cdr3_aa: CASSIGTSENTGELFF
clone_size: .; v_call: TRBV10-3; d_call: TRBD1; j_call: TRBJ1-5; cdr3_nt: TGTGCCATCAGGGACAGGGGGGACGGGCAGCCCCAGCATTTT; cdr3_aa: CAIRDRGDGQPQHF
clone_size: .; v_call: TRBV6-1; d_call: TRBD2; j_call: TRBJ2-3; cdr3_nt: TGTGCCAGCAGTGATCTGGGCGGGAGGCCAGATACGCAGTATTTT; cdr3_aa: CASSDLGGRPDTQYF
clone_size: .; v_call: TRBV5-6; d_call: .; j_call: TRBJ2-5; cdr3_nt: TGTGCCAGCAGCTTAACAGATCAAGAGACCCAGTACTTC; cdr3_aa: CASSLTDQETQYF
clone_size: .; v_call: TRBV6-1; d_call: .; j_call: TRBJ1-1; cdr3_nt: TGTGCCAGCAGTGTAAGTGGGGGGGTCACTGAAGCTTTCTTT; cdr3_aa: CASSVSGGVTEAFF
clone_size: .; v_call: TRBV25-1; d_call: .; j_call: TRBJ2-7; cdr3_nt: TGTGCCAGCAGTGTGAGCTACGAGCAGTACTTC; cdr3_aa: CASSVSYEQYF
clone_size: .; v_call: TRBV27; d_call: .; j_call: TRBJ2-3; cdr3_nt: TGTGCCAGCAGTTTAAGGGGGAGCGCTAATACGCAGTATTTT; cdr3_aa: CASSLRGSANTQYF
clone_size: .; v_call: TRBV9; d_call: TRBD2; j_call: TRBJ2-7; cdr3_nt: TGTGCCAGCAGCACTGGGACTAGCGGGAGGTTCGACGAGCAGTACTTC; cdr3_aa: CASSTGTSGRFDEQYF
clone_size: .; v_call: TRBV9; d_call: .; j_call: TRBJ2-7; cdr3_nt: TGTGCCAGCAGCCCCTTGGGGACTGGGCCTTACGAGCAGTACTTC; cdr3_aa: CASSPLGTGPYEQYF
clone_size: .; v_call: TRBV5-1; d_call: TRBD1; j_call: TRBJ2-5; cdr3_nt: TGCGCCAGCAGCTTGTTGAGATCGGGACAGGTTTTGCCACAAGAGACCCAGTACTTC; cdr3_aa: CASSLLRSGQVLPQETQYF
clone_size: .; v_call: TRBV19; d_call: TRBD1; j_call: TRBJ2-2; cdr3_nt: TGTGCCACCAAACCCGGGACAGGGGACGTCGGGGAGCTGTTTTTT; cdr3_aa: CATKPGTGDVGELFF
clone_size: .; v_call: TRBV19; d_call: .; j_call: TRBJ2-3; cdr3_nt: TGTGCCAGTAGTATAGAGGGGGCTCCTGCTAGCACAGATACGCAGTATTTT; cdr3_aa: CASSIEGAPASTDTQYF
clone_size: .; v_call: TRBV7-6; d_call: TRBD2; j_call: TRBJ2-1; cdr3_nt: TGTGCCAGCAGCGGTGCGGGAGGGCCAGGCAATGAGCAGTTCTTC; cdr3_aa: CASSGAGGPGNEQFF
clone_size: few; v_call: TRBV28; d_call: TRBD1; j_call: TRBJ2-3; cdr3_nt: TGTGCCAGCAGTTTATTAGCGACAGGGGTGATTTTGGATACGCAGTATTTT; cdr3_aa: CASSLLATGVILDTQYF
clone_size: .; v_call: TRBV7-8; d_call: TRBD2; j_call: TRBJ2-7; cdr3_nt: TGTGCCAGCAGCTTAAGTATGTCTAGCGGAATTCGCTACGAGCAGTACTTC; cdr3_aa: CASSLSMSSGIRYEQYF
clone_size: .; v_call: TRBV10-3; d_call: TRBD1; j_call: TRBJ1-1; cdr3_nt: TGTGCCATCAGAGACAGGGTAAACACTGAAGCTTTCTTT; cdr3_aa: CAIRDRVNTEAFF
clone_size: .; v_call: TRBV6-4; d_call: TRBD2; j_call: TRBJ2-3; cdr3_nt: TGTGCCAGCAGTACCGCGGGAGGTAGCACAGATACGCAGTATTTT; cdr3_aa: CASSTAGGSTDTQYF
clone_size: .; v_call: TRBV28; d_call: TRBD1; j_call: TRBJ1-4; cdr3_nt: TGTGCCAGCAGTCGGACAGGGGCTAATGAAAAACTGTTTTTT; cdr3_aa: CASSRTGANEKLFF
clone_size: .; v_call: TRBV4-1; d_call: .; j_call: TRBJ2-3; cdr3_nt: TGCGCCAGCAGCCAAATTGGACTACCTAGCACAGATACGCAGTATTTT; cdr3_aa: CASSQIGLPSTDTQYF
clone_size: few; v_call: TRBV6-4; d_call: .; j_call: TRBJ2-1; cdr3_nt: TGTGCCAGCAGTGACTCTACGGGAGTTAATGAGCAGTTCTTC; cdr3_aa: CASSDSTGVNEQFF
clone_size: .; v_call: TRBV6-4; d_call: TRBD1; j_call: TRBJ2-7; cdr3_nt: TGTGCCAGCACCAAAAGACAGGGGAGCTACGAGCAGTACTTC; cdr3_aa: CASTKRQGSYEQYF
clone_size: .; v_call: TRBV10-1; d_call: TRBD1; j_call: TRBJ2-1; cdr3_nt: TGCGCCAGCAGTGTTAGGACAGGGTGGGCTGAGCAGTTCTTC; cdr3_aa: CASSVRTGWAEQFF
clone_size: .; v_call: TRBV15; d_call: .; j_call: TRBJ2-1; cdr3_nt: TGTGCCACCAGCAGAGAGGGGAGCTCCTACAATGAGCAGTTCTTC; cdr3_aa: CATSREGSSYNEQFF
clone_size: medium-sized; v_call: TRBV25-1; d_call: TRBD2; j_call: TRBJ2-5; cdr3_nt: TGTGCCAGCAGTGAATTAGACTCGCGGGAGGGCCGGGCAGAGACCCAGTACTTC; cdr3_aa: CASSELDSREGRAETQYF
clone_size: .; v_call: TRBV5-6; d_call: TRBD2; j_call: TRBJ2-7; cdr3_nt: TGTGCCAGCACAACCAGGGACTACTCCTACGAGCAGTACTTC; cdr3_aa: CASTTRDYSYEQYF
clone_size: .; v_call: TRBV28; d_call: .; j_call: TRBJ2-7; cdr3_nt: TGTGCCAGCAGTTTCTTGAGCGGATCCTACGAGCAGTACTTC; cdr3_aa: CASSFLSGSYEQYF
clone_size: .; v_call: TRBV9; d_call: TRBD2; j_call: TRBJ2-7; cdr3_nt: TGTGCCAGCAGCGTAGCTCCCGGGACTAGCGGGAGCTCCTACGAGCAGTACTTC; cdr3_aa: CASSVAPGTSGSSYEQYF
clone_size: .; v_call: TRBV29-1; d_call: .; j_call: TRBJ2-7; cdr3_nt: TGCAGCGTTGATTTCGGGAGCGGGTACGAGCAGTACTTC; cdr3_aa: CSVDFGSGYEQYF
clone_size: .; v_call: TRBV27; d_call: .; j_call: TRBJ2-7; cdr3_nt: TGTGCCAGCAGTTTATTAGGAGGGATTGGCTTTTACGAGCAGTACTTC; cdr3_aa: CASSLLGGIGFYEQYF